A single sample is the source of the 5 T cell receptor beta chains below, sequenced in a study of T cell repertoires in cytomegalovirus infection. TCRdb called the reads again in MiXCR, with one record for every CDR3 protein. Among hundreds of thousands of distinct CDR3 sequences listed, approximately 46% were seen once. These TCRs are of unknown antigen specificity. The material sequenced was cultured PBMCs, taken from culture after CMV antigen stimulation. These receptors all stem from a human donor in good health (CMV status not recorded). Some clones in this sample may be carry-over from other donors' samples.

DNA for the CDR3: TGTGCCAGCAGCCCGCGGGAGGGCCGGGAGTTCTTC. The encoded protein is CASSPREGREFF. The J gene is TRBJ2-1, the V gene TRBV7-2, with 9 bases aligning to TRBD2. The germline V gene has CDR1 SGHTA and CDR2 FQGNSA. The V and J ends lost 5 bases and 14 bases, in that order; junction bases with no gene match: 7. The CDR3 is made up of 12 amino acids.

A word on this clonotype: An end of the junction does not agree with germline; a read error may underlie this. The V and J genes are TRBV7-6 and TRBJ2-1, with 10 bases lining up with TRBD2. This CDR3 comprises 13 residues. Germline lookup yields CDR1 SGHVS and CDR2 FNYEAQ. CDR3 coding DNA: TGTGCCAGCAGCTTAGGGACTAGCGGACCAATGCTCTTC. Translating it yields CASSLGTSGPMLF.

This clonotype was counted between two and nine times. The chain is built from TRBV7-6 and TRBJ1-2; D is unclear. V shed 1 base and J shed 3 bases, with 9 bases lying between them. The CDR3 has 14 residues. From germline, CDR1 is SGHVS and CDR2 FNYEAQ. CDR3 residues: CASSLGGGDYGYTF. The CDR3 DNA follows: TGTGCCAGCAGCTTAGGAGGCGGGGACTATGGCTACACCTTC. Using reference TRBV7-6 and TRBJ1-2 for the parts outside the CDR3, the full variable domain is GAGVSQSPRYKVTKRGQDVALRCDPISGHVSLYWYRQALGQGPEFLTYFNYEAQQDKSGLPNDRFSAERPEGSISTLTIQRTEQRDSAMYRCASSLGGGDYGYTFGSGTRLTVV.

The chain has TRBV7-9 and TRBJ2-1; TRBD2 matches 10 bases. Trimming cost V 3 bases and J 2 bases; bases outside gene matches: 10. The germline gives CDR1 SEHNR, CDR2 FQNEAQ (reference sequence). The CDR3 contains 18 residues. This CDR3 is CASSLPAGTSEAYNEQFF. DNA for the CDR3: TGTGCCAGCAGCTTGCCCGCCGGGACTAGCGAGGCCTACAATGAGCAGTTCTTC.

DNA of the CDR3: TGTGCCATCAGTGAATCCGGGACAGGGGGTTATGCCTATGGCTACACCTTC. Residues: CAISESGTGGYAYGYTF. The rearrangement links TRBV10-3 to TRBJ1-2; TRBD1 matches at 11 bases. The CDR3 extends over 17 amino acids. V gave up 3 bases and J gave up 4 bases; unmatched junction bases: 10. The V gene's germline CDR1 is ENHRY and CDR2 SYGVKD.